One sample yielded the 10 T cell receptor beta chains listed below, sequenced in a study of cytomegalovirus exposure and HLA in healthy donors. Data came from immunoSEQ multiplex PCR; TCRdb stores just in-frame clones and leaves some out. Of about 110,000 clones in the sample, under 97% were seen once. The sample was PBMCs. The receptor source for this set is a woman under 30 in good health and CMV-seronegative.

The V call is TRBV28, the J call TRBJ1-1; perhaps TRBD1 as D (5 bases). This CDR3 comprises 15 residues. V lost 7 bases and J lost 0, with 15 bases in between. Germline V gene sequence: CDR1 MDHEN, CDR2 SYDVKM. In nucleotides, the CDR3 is TGTGCCAGCACCTCGACAGAAGTCATGAACACTGAAGCTTTCTTT. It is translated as CASTSTEVMNTEAFF.

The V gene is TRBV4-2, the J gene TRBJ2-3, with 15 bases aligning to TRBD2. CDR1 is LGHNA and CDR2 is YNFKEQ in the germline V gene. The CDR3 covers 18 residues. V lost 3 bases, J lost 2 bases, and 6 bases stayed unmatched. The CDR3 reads CASSHGLAGGAVTDTQYF. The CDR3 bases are TGTGCCAGCAGCCACGGACTAGCGGGGGGGGCCGTCACAGATACGCAGTATTTT.

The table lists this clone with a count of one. Here the CDR3 reads CAWHEQGLSGYTF. Written as DNA, the CDR3 is TGTGCCTGGCACGAACAGGGTCTAAGTGGCTACACCTTC. The chain links TRBV30 to TRBJ1-2; weak D call: TRBD1 (6 bases). The CDR3 loop spans 13 amino acids. Trimming removed 5 bases at V and 7 bases at J, with 17 bases between. From germline, CDR1 is GTSNPN and CDR2 SVGIG (reference sequence).

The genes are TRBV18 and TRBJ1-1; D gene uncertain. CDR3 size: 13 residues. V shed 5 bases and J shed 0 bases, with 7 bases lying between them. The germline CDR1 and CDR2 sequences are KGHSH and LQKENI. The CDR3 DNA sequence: TGTGCCAGCTCAGCCACAGTGAACACTGAAGCTTTCTTT. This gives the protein CASSATVNTEAFF.

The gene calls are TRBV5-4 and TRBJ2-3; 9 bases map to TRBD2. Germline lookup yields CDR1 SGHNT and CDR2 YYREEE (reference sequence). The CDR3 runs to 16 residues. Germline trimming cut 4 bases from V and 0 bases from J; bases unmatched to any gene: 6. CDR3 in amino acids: CASSAGGGLSTDTQYF. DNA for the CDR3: TGTGCCAGCAGCGCGGGGGGGGGCCTCAGCACAGATACGCAGTATTTT.

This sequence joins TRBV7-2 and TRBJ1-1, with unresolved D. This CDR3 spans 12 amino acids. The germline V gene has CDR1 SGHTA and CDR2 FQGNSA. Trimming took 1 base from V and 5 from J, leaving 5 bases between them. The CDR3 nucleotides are TGTGCCAGCAGCTTAGTGAGTACTGAAGCTTTCTTT. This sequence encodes CASSLVSTEAFF.

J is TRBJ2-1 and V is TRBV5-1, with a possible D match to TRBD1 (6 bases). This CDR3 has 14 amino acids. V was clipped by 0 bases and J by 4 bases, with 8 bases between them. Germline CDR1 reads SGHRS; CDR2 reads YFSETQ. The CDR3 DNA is TGCGCCAGCAGCTTGGTGGGACATTACAATGAGCAGTTCTTC. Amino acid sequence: CASSLVGHYNEQFF. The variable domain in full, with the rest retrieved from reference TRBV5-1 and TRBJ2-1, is KAGVTQTPRYLIKTRGQQVTLSCSPISGHRSVSWYQQTPGQGLQFLFEYFSETQRNKGNFPGRFSGRQFSNSRSEMNVSTLELGDSALYLCASSLVGHYNEQFFGPGTRLTVL.

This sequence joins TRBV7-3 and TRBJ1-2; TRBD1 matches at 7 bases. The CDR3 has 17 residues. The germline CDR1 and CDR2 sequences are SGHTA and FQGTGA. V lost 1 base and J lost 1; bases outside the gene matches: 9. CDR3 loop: CASSLNGVRGSNYGYTF. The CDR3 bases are TGTGCCAGCAGCTTAAATGGGGTCAGGGGGAGTAACTATGGCTACACCTTC. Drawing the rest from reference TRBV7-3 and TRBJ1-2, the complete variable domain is GAGVSQTPSNKVTEKGKYVELRCDPISGHTALYWYRQSLGQGPEFLIYFQGTGAADDSGLPNDRFFAVRPEGSVSTLKIQRTERGDSAVYLCASSLNGVRGSNYGYTFGSGTRLTVV.

The CDR3 DNA reads as TGTGCCTGGAGTGTAGGGGGGACCCAGTACTTC. This sequence encodes CAWSVGGTQYF. The V and J genes are TRBV30 and TRBJ2-5, with D possibly TRBD1 on 6 matching bases. Trimming pared 0 bases from V and 7 bases from J, leaving 6 bases between. CDR3 length: 11 residues. From germline, CDR1 is GTSNPN and CDR2 SVGIG (reference sequence). Complete variable domain (other parts from reference TRBV30 and TRBJ2-5): SQTIHQWPATLVQPVGSPLSLECTVEGTSNPNLYWYRQAAGRGLQLLFYSVGIGQISSEVPQNLSASRPQDRQFILSSKKLLLSDSGFYLCAWSVGGTQYFGPGTRLLVL.

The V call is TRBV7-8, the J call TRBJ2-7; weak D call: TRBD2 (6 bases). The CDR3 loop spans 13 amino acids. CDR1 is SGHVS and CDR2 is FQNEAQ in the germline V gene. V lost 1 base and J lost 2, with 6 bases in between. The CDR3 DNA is TGTGCCAGCAGCTTAGGGGAGGCCTACGAGCAGTACTTC. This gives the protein CASSLGEAYEQYF.